This TCR beta chain is drawn from a study of blood T cell repertoires in COVID-19. Study summary: COVID-19 samples from acute and convalescent phases originated in the United States, Italy and Spain. The cDNA or gDNA used as material had been derived from T cells, B-cell-depleted T cells, or PBMCs.

In the source study's methods: The assay estimated nucleated cells by amplifying reference gene primers. Data came from immunoSEQ multiplex PCR; TCRdb stores just in-frame clones and leaves some out. V and J calls and clone size come straight from that table; D and trimming were deduced from the DNA. The sample shows about 250,000 clones, 60% to 75% of them seen only once. This clone was detected only a few times. Germline V gives CDR1 LGHDT, CDR2 YNNKEL (reference sequence). Trimming removed 4 bases from V and 5 bases from J, with 9 bases in between. The CDR3 spans 13 residues. The chain links TRBV3-1 (or the pseudogene TRBV3-2) to TRBJ2-1; D perhaps matches TRBD1 (6 bases). The receptor was derived from a woman at least 80 years old with acute or convalescent COVID-19. Sequencing used peripheral blood. The CDR3 region is CASSPDRNNEQFF. In DNA, the CDR3 is TGTGCCAGCAGCCCGGACAGAAACAATGAGCAGTTCTTC.